Below are 28 T cell receptor beta chains sequenced from a single sample in a study of T cell clonotyping in hematopoietic cell transplantation. The table came from immunoSEQ multiplex PCR; TCRdb's copy has only in-frame clones and leaves some out. The sample lists about 43,000 clones, about 95% seen once, with about 1% in the top ten. Sequenced input: peripheral blood mononuclear cells. The source of these receptors is a man aged 30 to 45 in good health. Some clones in this sample may be carry-over from other donors' samples.

This sequence joins TRBV27 and TRBJ1-4; no firm D call. The CDR3 is 14 residues long. Germline CDR1 and CDR2: MNHEY and SMNVEV (reference sequence). Trimming removed 5 bases at V and 7 bases at J, with 14 bases between. DNA of the CDR3: TGTGCCAGCAGTCAGGACCGTATCGGTGAAAAACTGTTTTTT. Protein product: CASSQDRIGEKLFF.

This sequence joins TRBV4-2 and TRBJ2-1, with TRBD2 matching over 9 bases. CDR3 size: 17 residues. V trimming: 1 base; J trimming: 0 bases; junction bases outside the gene matches: 4. Germline-derived CDR1 and CDR2 are LGHNA and YNFKEQ. This CDR3 is CASSQASGGSSYNEQFF. In DNA form, the CDR3 reads TGTGCCAGCAGCCAAGCAAGCGGGGGGAGCTCCTACAATGAGCAGTTCTTC.

V usage is TRBV6-5 and J usage is TRBJ2-1; TRBD2 might be the D (6 bases). The CDR3 loop spans 15 amino acids. V was shortened by 3 bases and J by 4 bases, with 13 bases between the two germline ends. Germline V CDR1 and CDR2: MNHEY, SVGAGI. CDR3 residues: CASSYRGGGYNEQFF. The CDR3 DNA follows: TGTGCCAGCAGTTATCGGGGAGGTGGTTACAATGAGCAGTTCTTC.

The count of this clone is one. The chain has TRBV7-6 and TRBJ2-7, with TRBD2 matching 7 bases. This CDR3 comprises 15 residues. In germline, CDR1 is SGHVS, CDR2 FNYEAQ. V lost 1 base to trimming and J lost 3 bases; unmatched junction nucleotides: 6. The CDR3 reads CASSLGASGNYEQYF. The CDR3 DNA follows: TGTGCCAGCAGCTTAGGGGCTAGCGGAAACTACGAGCAGTACTTC.

This rearrangement joins TRBV7-9 to TRBJ2-5; possible D gene TRBD2, 5 bases. There are 14 residues in the CDR3. The V gene's germline CDR1 is SEHNR and CDR2 FQNEAQ (reference sequence). The V gene lost 9 bases and the J gene lost 1 base, with 15 bases spanning the gap. The chain's CDR3 is CASYAPGFQETQYF. CDR3 nucleotides: TGTGCCAGTTACGCCCCGGGGTTCCAAGAGACCCAGTACTTC.

The chain couples TRBV13 to TRBJ2-7, with 10 bases lining up with TRBD2. Trimming cost V 4 bases and J 6 bases; bases outside gene matches: 12. Per the germline V gene, CDR1 is PRHDT and CDR2 is FYEKMQ (reference sequence). The CDR3 covers 16 residues. The CDR3 sequence: CASSSRRSGRAPEQYF. In nucleotides, the CDR3 is TGTGCCAGCAGCTCGAGGCGGAGCGGGAGGGCCCCCGAGCAGTACTTC.

CDR3 residues: CASSFTPGAMADTQYF. The DNA for the CDR3 is TGTGCCAGCAGCTTCACCCCCGGGGCTATGGCAGATACGCAGTATTTT. This rearrangement joins TRBV7-2 to TRBJ2-3, with D perhaps TRBD1 or TRBD2 (5 bases each). V was clipped by 3 bases and J by 4 bases, with 17 bases between them. Per germline, CDR1 SGHTA and CDR2 FQGNSA. The CDR3 has 16 amino acids.

The chain is built from TRBV14 and TRBJ1-4; D gene unclear. Trimming took 4 bases from V and 8 from J, leaving 11 bases between them. CDR1 is SGHDN, CDR2 FVKESK, per germline. The CDR3 is 13 residues long. This chain's CDR3 is CASSRSYNEKLFF. In DNA form, the CDR3 reads TGTGCCAGCAGCCGAAGTTATAACGAAAAACTGTTTTTT. The whole variable domain, filled in from reference TRBV14 and TRBJ1-4, reads EAGVTQFPSHSVIEKGQTVTLRCDPISGHDNLYWYRRVMGKEIKFLLHFVKESKQDESGMPNNRFLAERTGGTYSTLKVQPAELEDSGVYFCASSRSYNEKLFFGSGTQLSVL.

The J gene is TRBJ2-7, the V gene TRBV5-6; tentatively, D is TRBD2 (6 bases). The germline V gene has CDR1 SGHDT and CDR2 YYEEEE. Trimming stripped 6 bases from V and 2 bases from J, with 18 bases between. The CDR3 runs 15 residues. The CDR3 DNA follows: TGTGCCAGCACCTCTCGGGGGTCCGTGGCCTACGAGCAGTACTTC. This translates into CASTSRGSVAYEQYF.

This chain uses TRBV9 with TRBJ2-2; the D is unclear. V was shortened by 0 bases and J by 7 bases, with 13 bases between the two germline ends. There are 15 residues in the CDR3. Looked up from germline, CDR1 is SGDLS and CDR2 is YYNGEE. The CDR3 protein is CASSVVGVANGELFF. CDR3 in DNA: TGTGCCAGCAGCGTAGTTGGAGTCGCAAACGGGGAGCTGTTTTTT.

The rearrangement links TRBV6-5 to TRBJ2-3; D is uncertain. Trimming cost V 2 bases and J 3 bases, with 12 bases left between them. CDR1 and CDR2 from the germline V gene are MNHEY and SVGAGI. The CDR3 is 15 residues long. The CDR3, as DNA: TGTGCCAGCAGTTACCTATCAGGAGCTACAGATACGCAGTATTTT. It encodes CASSYLSGATDTQYF.

This chain links TRBV6-6 with TRBJ2-2, with unresolved D. Germline V gene sequence: CDR1 MNHNY, CDR2 SVGAGI (reference sequence). V lost 2 bases and J lost 3, with 10 bases in between. The CDR3 loop spans 15 amino acids. CDR3 sequence (DNA): TGTGCCAGCAGTTACAGGTCCCCTGACACCGGGGAGCTGTTTTTT. It yields the protein CASSYRSPDTGELFF.

The chain has TRBV11-2 and TRBJ1-2; no clear D. V was clipped by 0 bases and J by 4 bases, with 15 bases between them. Germline lookup yields CDR1 SGHAT and CDR2 FQNNGV. This CDR3 is built from 16 residues. The CDR3 protein is CASSLDLFSLAYGYTF. The CDR3 bases are TGTGCCAGCAGCTTAGATCTTTTCTCCCTTGCCTATGGCTACACCTTC.

This chain connects TRBV28 to TRBJ1-1; D uncertain. V lost 5 bases and J 0 bases, leaving 10 bases between the germline ends. This CDR3 is 14 amino acids long. CDR1 and CDR2 (germline): MDHEN, SYDVKM. The CDR3 region has the DNA TGTGCCAGCAGTCCCCACGGCATGAACACTGAAGCTTTCTTT. Translation: CASSPHGMNTEAFF.

The chain links TRBV6-6 to TRBJ2-7; TRBD1 aligns across 7 bases. The CDR3 has 15 residues. Germline V gene data show CDR1 as MNHNY and CDR2 as SVGAGI (reference sequence). V shed 0 bases and J 2 bases; nucleotides not matched to a gene: 4. CDR3 sequence reads: CASSYSDTGAYEQYF. The CDR3 coding sequence is TGTGCCAGCAGTTACTCTGACACAGGGGCCTACGAGCAGTACTTC.

This clone has only one observation. The chain combines TRBV10-2 with TRBJ2-7; D uncertain. The CDR3 is 15 amino acids. Germline V gene sequence: CDR1 WSHSY, CDR2 SAAADI. V was shortened by 2 bases and J by 6 bases, with 17 bases between the two germline ends. Here the CDR3 reads CASSENLAVVSEQYF. In DNA form, the CDR3 reads TGCGCCAGCAGTGAGAATCTTGCAGTGGTCTCCGAGCAGTACTTC.

In DNA, the CDR3 is TGTGCCAGCAGCCAATTGGGGAGCACTGAGCAGTTCTTC. It is translated as CASSQLGSTEQFF. J is TRBJ2-1 and V is TRBV16, with a possible D match to TRBD2 (5 bases). The CDR3 sequence is 13 residues long. The V and J ends lost 1 base and 9 bases respectively, with 10 bases between them. Looked up from germline, CDR1 is KGHSY and CDR2 is FQNENV.

This chain connects TRBV9 to TRBJ2-1, with D perhaps matching TRBD2 (5 bases). V was clipped by 0 bases and J by 3 bases, with 10 bases between them. The germline gives CDR1 SGDLS, CDR2 YYNGEE. The CDR3 has 15 residues. The CDR3 coding sequence is TGTGCCAGCAGCGTAGAACCGGGAAACTACAATGAGCAGTTCTTC. Translating gives CASSVEPGNYNEQFF.

The rearrangement joins TRBV11-2 to TRBJ2-3; 8 bases map to TRBD1. The V segment lost 1 base and the J segment 3 bases; nucleotides outside the gene matches: 6. The V gene's germline CDR1 is SGHAT and CDR2 FQNNGV. This CDR3 contains 16 residues. In DNA form, the CDR3 reads TGTGCCAGCAGCTTAGGGGGGGACAGGTTTACAGATACGCAGTATTTT. Translating gives CASSLGGDRFTDTQYF.

This sequence joins TRBV6-4 and TRBJ1-2; D remains ambiguous. V shed 2 bases and J shed 4 bases, with 8 bases lying between them. CDR3 length equals 13 residues. CDR1 and CDR2 (germline): MRHNA, SNTAGT. For the CDR3, the DNA is TGTGCCAGCAGTGACATCCCGGGCTATGGCTACACCTTC. This gives the protein CASSDIPGYGYTF.

This rearrangement joins TRBV5-6 to TRBJ2-3, with 10 positions matching TRBD2. Germline values: CDR1 SGHDT, CDR2 YYEEEE. J gave up 3 bases and V 1 base, and 5 bases lay outside the gene matches. The CDR3 is 16 residues long. DNA of the CDR3: TGTGCCAGCAGCTTGACAGCGGGGGGGAGGACAGATACGCAGTATTTT. Translation gives CASSLTAGGRTDTQYF.

The chain combines TRBV6-5 with TRBJ2-2, with 8 positions matching TRBD1. Per the germline V gene, CDR1 is MNHEY and CDR2 is SVGAGI. The CDR3 extends over 14 amino acids. The J segment lost 5 bases and the V segment lost 6 bases, leaving 5 bases of the junction unmatched. The CDR3 protein is CASSRQGWTGELFF. In nucleotides, the CDR3 is TGTGCCAGCAGCCGACAGGGGTGGACCGGGGAGCTGTTTTTT.

This clone was counted a few times. The V and J genes are TRBV6-5 and TRBJ2-7; the D call may be TRBD1 or TRBD2 (5 bases each). Trimming took off 0 bases at V and 7 bases at J, with 13 bases between the two ends. The CDR3 consists of 14 residues. Germline loops: CDR1 MNHEY, CDR2 SVGAGI. The DNA of the CDR3 is TGTGCCAGCAGTTACTCGAGGGGCGAGGGGGAGCAGTACTTC. The encoded protein is CASSYSRGEGEQYF.

This sequence joins TRBV6-5 and TRBJ2-7, with 9 bases lining up with TRBD1. Unmatched junction bases numbered 7, after V lost 2 bases and J lost 2 bases. Germline values: CDR1 MNHEY, CDR2 SVGAGI. This CDR3 spans 16 amino acids. The CDR3 DNA reads TGTGCCAGCAGTTACCGACCGGGACAGGGTCCCTACGAGCAGTACTTC. Translation: CASSYRPGQGPYEQYF.

The chain joins TRBV21-1 to TRBJ1-5; the D call in the table, TRBD1, was not verified against the DNA. TRBV21-1 has pseudogene status. The CDR3 covers 18 residues. The CDR3 reads CASSKAPAKGIFNQPQHF. The CDR3 DNA follows: TGTGCCAGCAGCAAAGCTCCCGCAAAGGGGATTTTTAATCAGCCCCAGCATTTT.

The chain combines TRBV6-5 with TRBJ1-1; 7 bases match TRBD1. This CDR3 is 12 amino acids long. CDR1 and CDR2 (germline): MNHEY, SVGAGI. The ends lost 11 bases at V and 5 bases at J; junction bases unmatched: 8. CDR3 sequence: CAVNRGGTEAFF. As DNA, the CDR3 is TGTGCCGTTAACAGGGGAGGGACTGAAGCTTTCTTT.

The chain has TRBV12-5 and TRBJ1-1; 9 bases map to TRBD1. CDR1 is LGHNT, CDR2 FRNRAP, per germline. The CDR3 is made up of 17 amino acids. Trimming removed 3 bases from V and 0 bases from J; junction bases left unmatched: 8. DNA of the CDR3: TGTGCTAGTGGTTTTGACCCGGGACAGGGACTGAACACTGAAGCTTTCTTT. Protein sequence: CASGFDPGQGLNTEAFF.

This chain links TRBV19 with TRBJ2-7; 14 bases match TRBD2. This CDR3 region has 18 residues. Trimming cost V 3 bases and J 3 bases; bases outside gene matches: 10. Germline V CDR1 and CDR2: LNHDA, SQIVND (reference sequence). In DNA, the CDR3 is TGTGCCAGTAGTATGAAAGGGACTAGCGGGAGTTCTCGCTACGAGCAGTACTTC. It yields the protein CASSMKGTSGSSRYEQYF.